The entry below gives a single T cell receptor (beta chain) sequence along with its context. Its antigen is unidentified. The data were taken from a study of cytomegalovirus exposure and HLA in healthy donors. CDR3 length: 16 residues. Deletions cut 4 bases from V and 10 bases from J, with 22 bases between. Germline V gene lookup returns CDR1 SGHDN and CDR2 FVKESK. Vbeta (60) and Jbeta (13) primers were used in the PCR. The assay was immunoSEQ multiplex PCR, and TCRdb's table has in-frame clones only and misses some. The table has 110,000 to 150,000 clones, about 72% seen once; the top ten hold roughly 2%. Findings of the study overall: What a later analysis reportedly showed was that an Asian-associated ancestry cluster had fewer N-insertions than the approximately 670-donor mean. Analysis was carried out at a later point, and it linked a missense DCLRE1C variant to TCR beta V- and J-gene trimming. In a later analysis, HLA-associated beta chains showed higher expansion and lower generation probabilities than comparable chains. Most observed TCR sequences were rare, whereas some public TCRs were detected in many donors.

This TCR was recovered from a man aged 35 to 55 in good health and CMV-seronegative. The chain employs TRBV14 and TRBJ1-4; perhaps TRBD1 as D (6 bases). The sequenced sample consisted of PBMCs. Written as DNA, the CDR3 is TGTGCCAGCAGCCGTCAGGGGCCAACGTTGACGGTAAAACTGTTTTTT. Residues: CASSRQGPTLTVKLFF.